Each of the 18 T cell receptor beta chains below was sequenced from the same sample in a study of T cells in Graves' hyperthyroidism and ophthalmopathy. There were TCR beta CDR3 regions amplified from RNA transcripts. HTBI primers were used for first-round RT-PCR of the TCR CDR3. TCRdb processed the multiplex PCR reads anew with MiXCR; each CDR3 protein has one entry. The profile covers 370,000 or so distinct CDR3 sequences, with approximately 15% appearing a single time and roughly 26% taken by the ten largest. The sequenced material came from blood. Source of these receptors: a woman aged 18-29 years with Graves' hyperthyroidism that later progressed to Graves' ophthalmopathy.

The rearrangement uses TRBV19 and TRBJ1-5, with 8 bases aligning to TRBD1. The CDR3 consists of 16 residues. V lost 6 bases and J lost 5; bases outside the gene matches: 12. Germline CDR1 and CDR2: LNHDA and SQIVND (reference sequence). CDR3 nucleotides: TGTGCCAGTAGCCTGCCGTCACAGGGGGGGGATCAGCCCCAGCATTTT. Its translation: CASSLPSQGGDQPQHF.

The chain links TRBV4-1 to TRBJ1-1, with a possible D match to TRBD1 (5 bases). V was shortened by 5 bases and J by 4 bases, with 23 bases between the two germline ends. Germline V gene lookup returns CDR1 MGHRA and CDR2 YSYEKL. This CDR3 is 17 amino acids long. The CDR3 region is CASSSFTHRGWATEAFF. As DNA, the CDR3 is TGCGCCAGCAGCTCGTTTACTCACCGGGGGTGGGCCACTGAAGCTTTCTTT.

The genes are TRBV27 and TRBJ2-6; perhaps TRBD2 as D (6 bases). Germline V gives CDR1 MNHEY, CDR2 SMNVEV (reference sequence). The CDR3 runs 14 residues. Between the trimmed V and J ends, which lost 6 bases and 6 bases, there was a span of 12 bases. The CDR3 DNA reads TGTGCCAGCAGAAAGGAGGGGAAGGCCAACGTCCTGACTTTC. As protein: CASRKEGKANVLTF.

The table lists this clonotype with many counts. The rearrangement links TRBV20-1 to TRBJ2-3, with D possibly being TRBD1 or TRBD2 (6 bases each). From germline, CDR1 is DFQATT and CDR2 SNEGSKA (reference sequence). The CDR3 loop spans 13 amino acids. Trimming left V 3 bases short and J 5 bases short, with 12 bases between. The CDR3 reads CSASWGAEDTQYF. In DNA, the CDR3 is TGCAGTGCTAGTTGGGGGGCTGAAGATACGCAGTATTTT.

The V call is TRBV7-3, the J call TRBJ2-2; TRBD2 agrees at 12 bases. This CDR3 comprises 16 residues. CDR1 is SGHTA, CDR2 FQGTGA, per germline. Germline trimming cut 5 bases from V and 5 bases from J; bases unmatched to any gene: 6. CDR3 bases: TGTGCCAGCAGCCCGAATGGACTAGCGGGGACCGGGGAGCTGTTTTTT. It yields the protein CASSPNGLAGTGELFF. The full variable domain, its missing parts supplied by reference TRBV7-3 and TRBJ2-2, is GAGVSQTPSNKVTEKGKYVELRCDPISGHTALYWYRQSLGQGPEFLIYFQGTGAADDSGLPNDRFFAVRPEGSVSTLKIQRTERGDSAVYLCASSPNGLAGTGELFFGEGSRLTVL.

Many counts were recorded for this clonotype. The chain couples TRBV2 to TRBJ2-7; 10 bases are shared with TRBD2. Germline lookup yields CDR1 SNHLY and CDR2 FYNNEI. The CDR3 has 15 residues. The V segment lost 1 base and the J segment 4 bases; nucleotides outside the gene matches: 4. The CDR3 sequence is CASSEVAGGLYEQYF. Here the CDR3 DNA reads TGTGCCAGCAGTGAAGTAGCGGGAGGCCTTTACGAGCAGTACTTC.

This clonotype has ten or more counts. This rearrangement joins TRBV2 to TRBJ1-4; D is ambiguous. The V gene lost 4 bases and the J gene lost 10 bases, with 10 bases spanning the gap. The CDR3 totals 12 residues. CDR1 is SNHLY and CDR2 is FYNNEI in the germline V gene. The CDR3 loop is CASSVSSGKLFF. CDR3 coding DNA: TGTGCCAGCAGTGTTTCTAGCGGAAAACTGTTTTTT.

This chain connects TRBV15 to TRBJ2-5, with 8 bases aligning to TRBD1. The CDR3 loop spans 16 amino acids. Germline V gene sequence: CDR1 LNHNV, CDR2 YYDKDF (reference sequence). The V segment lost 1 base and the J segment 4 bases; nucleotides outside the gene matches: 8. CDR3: CATSRGRQGAGETQYF. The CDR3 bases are TGTGCCACCAGCAGAGGCCGGCAGGGGGCGGGAGAGACCCAGTACTTC.

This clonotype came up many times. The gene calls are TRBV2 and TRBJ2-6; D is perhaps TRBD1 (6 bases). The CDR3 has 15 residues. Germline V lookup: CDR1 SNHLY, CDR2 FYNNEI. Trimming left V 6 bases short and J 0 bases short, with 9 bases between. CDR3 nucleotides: TGTGCCAGCAGAGGACAGAGCTCTGGGGCCAACGTCCTGACTTTC. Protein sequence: CASRGQSSGANVLTF. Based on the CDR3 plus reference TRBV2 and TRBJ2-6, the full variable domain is EPEVTQTPSHQVTQMGQEVILRCVPISNHLYFYWYRQILGQKVEFLVSFYNNEISEKSEIFDDQFSVERPDGSNFTLKIRSTKLEDSAMYFCASRGQSSGANVLTFGAGSRLTVL.

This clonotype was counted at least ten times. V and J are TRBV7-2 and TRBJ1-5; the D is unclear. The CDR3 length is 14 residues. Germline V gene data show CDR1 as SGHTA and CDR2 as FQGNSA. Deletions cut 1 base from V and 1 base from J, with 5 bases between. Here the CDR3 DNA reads TGTGCCAGCAGCTTAGTGGACAGCAATCAGCCCCAGCATTTT. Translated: CASSLVDSNQPQHF. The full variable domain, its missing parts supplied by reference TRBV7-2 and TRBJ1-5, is GAGVSQSPSNKVTEKGKDVELRCDPISGHTALYWYRQSLGQGLEFLIYFQGNSAPDKSGLPSDRFSAERTGGSVSTLTIQRTQQEDSAVYLCASSLVDSNQPQHFGDGTRLSIL.

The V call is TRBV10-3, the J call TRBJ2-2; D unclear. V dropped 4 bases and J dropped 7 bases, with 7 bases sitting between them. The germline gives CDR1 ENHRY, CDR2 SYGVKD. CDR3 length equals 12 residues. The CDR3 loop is CAISGSVGELFF. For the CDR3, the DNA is TGTGCCATCAGTGGCTCAGTCGGGGAGCTGTTTTTT.

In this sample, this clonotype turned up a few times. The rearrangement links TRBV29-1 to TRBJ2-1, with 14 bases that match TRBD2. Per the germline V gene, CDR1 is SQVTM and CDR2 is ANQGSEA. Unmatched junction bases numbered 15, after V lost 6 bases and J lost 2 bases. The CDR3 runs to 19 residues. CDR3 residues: CSVGGTSGRLALTYNEQFF. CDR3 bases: TGCAGCGTCGGCGGGACTAGCGGGAGATTGGCCCTAACCTACAATGAGCAGTTCTTC.

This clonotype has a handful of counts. The CDR3 bases are TGTGCCAGCAGGGGGGGGGGCGAAGACGTCCTGACTTTC. Amino acid sequence: CASRGGGEDVLTF. The gene calls are TRBV9 and TRBJ2-6, with D possibly being TRBD2 (7 bases). Germline V CDR1 and CDR2: SGDLS, YYNGEE. Trimming took 5 bases from V and 11 from J, leaving 14 bases between them. The CDR3 loop spans 13 amino acids.

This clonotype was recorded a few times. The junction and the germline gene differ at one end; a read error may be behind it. The CDR3 protein is CASSPRNSGASVLTF. The DNA of the CDR3 is TGTGCCAGCAGCCCAAGGAACTCTGGGGCCAGCGTCCTGACTTTC. The V gene is TRBV7-2, the J gene TRBJ2-6, with a weak D call TRBD1 (5 bases). The CDR3 length is 15 residues. Germline CDR1 is SGHTA and CDR2 is FQGNSA.

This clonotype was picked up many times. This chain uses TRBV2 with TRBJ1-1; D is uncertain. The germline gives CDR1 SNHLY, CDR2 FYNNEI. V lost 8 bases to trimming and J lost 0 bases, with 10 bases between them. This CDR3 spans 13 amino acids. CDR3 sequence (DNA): TGTGCCAGCCGTCAACAAATGAACACTGAAGCTTTCTTT. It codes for CASRQQMNTEAFF.

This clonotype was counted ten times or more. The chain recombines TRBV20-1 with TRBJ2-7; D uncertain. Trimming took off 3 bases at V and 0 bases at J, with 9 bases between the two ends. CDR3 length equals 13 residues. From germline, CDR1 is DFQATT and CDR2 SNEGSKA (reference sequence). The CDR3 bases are TGCAGTGCTAGCCAGAGTACCTCCTACGAGCAGTACTTC. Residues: CSASQSTSYEQYF.

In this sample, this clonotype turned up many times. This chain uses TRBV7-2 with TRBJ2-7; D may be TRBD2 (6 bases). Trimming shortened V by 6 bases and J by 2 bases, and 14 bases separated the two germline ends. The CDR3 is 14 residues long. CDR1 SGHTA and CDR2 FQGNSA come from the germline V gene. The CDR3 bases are TGTGCCAGCAGTTCCGCTCCGGGGGCCTACGAGCAGTACTTC. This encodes CASSSAPGAYEQYF.

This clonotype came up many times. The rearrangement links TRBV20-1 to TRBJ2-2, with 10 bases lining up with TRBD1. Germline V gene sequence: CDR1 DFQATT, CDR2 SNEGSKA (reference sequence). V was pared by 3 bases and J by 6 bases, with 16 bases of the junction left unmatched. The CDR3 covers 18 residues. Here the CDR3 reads CSASPSRGRTGGAGELFF. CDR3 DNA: TGCAGTGCTAGTCCCTCCAGAGGCAGGACAGGGGGGGCCGGGGAGCTGTTTTTT.